Listed below are T cell receptor beta chains from one sample, sequenced in a study of T cell responses to AZD1222 COVID-19 vaccine. Assay used: immunoSEQ multiplex PCR; TCRdb lists only in-frame clones, some missing. The profile shows approximately 67,000 clones, 80% to 90% of them singletons. The specimen comprised peripheral blood, sampled 28 days after the second AZD1222 dose. Every receptor here comes from an adult who received the AZD1222 COVID-19 vaccine. The CDR3 runs from the conserved cysteine through the conserved F or W. The order of the fields is D gene, J gene, V gene, clone size, CDR3 DNA, CDR3 protein. D genes are given only for firm matches. Only part of the rows carry a size: once, few, many, or a class if the clone is expanded.

>.|TRBJ1-5|TRBV4-2|.
TGTGCCAGCAGCCAAGATCAGGGAAGCAATCAGCCCCAGCATTTT
CASSQDQGSNQPQHF
>.|TRBJ2-7|TRBV6-5|.
TGTGCCACAGGTAGGACAGACTACGAGCAGTACTTC
CATGRTDYEQYF
>TRBD2|TRBJ2-1|TRBV4-1|.
TGCGCCAGCAGCCAAGAACTGGGGGGGGATTATGAGCAGTTCTTC
CASSQELGGDYEQFF
>TRBD2|TRBJ2-7|TRBV28|.
TGTGCCAGCAGTACAACCGGACTAGCGGGGTCCTACGAGCAGTACTTC
CASSTTGLAGSYEQYF
>.|TRBJ1-1|TRBV7-9|once
TGTGCCAGCAGCACAAGGGGGGAGACTGAAGCTTTCTTT
CASSTRGETEAFF
>TRBD1|TRBJ2-5|TRBV19|.
TGTGCCAGTAGTACCCGGGACAGACGAGAGACCCAGTACTTC
CASSTRDRRETQYF
>.|TRBJ2-7|TRBV19|.
TGTGCCAGTAGTACCCGGGACCTCTCCTACGAGCAGTACTTC
CASSTRDLSYEQYF
>.|TRBJ2-3|TRBV6-5|.
TGTGCCAGCATTTATAACACAGATACGCAGTATTTT
CASIYNTDTQYF
>TRBD1|TRBJ1-4|TRBV9|once
TGTGCCAGCAGCGGGACAGGGAATTTGAATGAAAAACTGTTTTTT
CASSGTGNLNEKLFF
>.|TRBJ1-5|TRBV19|once
TGTGCCAGTGGTCATGTTGTGGATCAGCCCCAGCATTTT
CASGHVVDQPQHF
>.|TRBJ2-5|TRBV9|.
TGTGCCAGCAGCGGGACTTTTAAAGAGACCCAGTACTTC
CASSGTFKETQYF
>TRBD2|TRBJ2-1|TRBV20-1|.
TGCAGTGCTAGTACCATAGCGGGAGGGCCTGGCAATGAGCAGTTCTTC
CSASTIAGGPGNEQFF
>TRBD1|TRBJ2-7|TRBV7-3|.
TGTGCCAGCAGCTCGGGACAGGTTCCCTACGAGCAGTACTTC
CASSSGQVPYEQYF
>.|TRBJ2-7|TRBV3-1/TRBV3-2|.
TGTGCCAGCAGCCCGACCCGGGGGAGGGGGGAATTAGAGCAGTACTTC
CASSPTRGRGELEQYF
>TRBD2|TRBJ2-7|TRBV19|.
TGTGCCAGTAGTATAAATAGCGGGATCGGCTACGAGCAGTACTTC
CASSINSGIGYEQYF
>TRBD1|TRBJ2-1|TRBV7-3|.
TGTGCCAGCAGCTTAAGTCCTGGGACAGGGACATACAATGAGCAGTTCTTC
CASSLSPGTGTYNEQFF
>.|TRBJ1-2|TRBV3-1/TRBV3-2|.
TGTGCCAGCAGCCCGGACGGAAACTATGGCTACACCTTC
CASSPDGNYGYTF
>TRBD2|TRBJ2-7|TRBV30|.
TGTGCCTGGAGTGTATTAAGGGAGGGGAAGCAGTACTTC
CAWSVLREGKQYF
>.|TRBJ1-6|TRBV7-3|.
TGTGCCAGCAGCGCAGGGGTATATAATTCACCCCTCCACTTT
CASSAGVYNSPLHF
>TRBD2|TRBJ2-7|TRBV6-5|once
TGTGCCAGCAGTTACTCGAGTCTAGCGGGAGTCTATGAGCAGTACTTC
CASSYSSLAGVYEQYF
>.|TRBJ1-1|TRBV28|.
TGTGCCAGCAGTCGCCCCGAGCGGAGCACTGAAGCTTTCTTT
CASSRPERSTEAFF
>.|TRBJ1-2|TRBV6-1|.
TGTGCCAGCAGTGAAGCGGGGGCCAGTCGGTACTATGGCTACACCTTC
CASSEAGASRYYGYTF
>TRBD1|TRBJ1-4|TRBV6-5|.
TGTGCCAGCAGTCCAAGGGGGCAAGAAGAAAAACTGTTTTTT
CASSPRGQEEKLFF
>TRBD2|TRBJ2-1|TRBV14|.
TGTGCCAGCAGCCGGGCTTCGAGCGGGATTAGTGAGCAGTTCTTC
CASSRASSGISEQFF
>.|TRBJ1-1|TRBV29-1|.
TGCAGCGTTGCTCAGGCGAACACTGAAGCTTTCTTT
CSVAQANTEAFF
>.|TRBJ2-7|TRBV5-4|.
TGTGCCAGCAGCTTGGATCCGGACTTCAGCTCCTACGAGCAGTACTTC
CASSLDPDFSSYEQYF
>TRBD1|TRBJ2-2|TRBV2|.
TGTGCCAGCAGTAACGGCAGGGGGCGGCACGGGGAGCTGTTTTTT
CASSNGRGRHGELFF
>.|TRBJ1-6|TRBV4-3|.
TGCGCCAGCAGCCAAGATATATCGGTAGGGGAGGAGTCACCCCTCCACTTT
CASSQDISVGEESPLHF
>TRBD1|TRBJ1-2|TRBV28|.
TGTGCCAGCAGTCAAGGGCAAAACAGGGGGCTGGGCTACACCTTC
CASSQGQNRGLGYTF
>.|TRBJ2-1|TRBV28|few
TGTGCCAGCAGTTGGGGGCTAACGGCCTTAGTATTGAGCTCCTACAATGAGCAGTTCTTC
CASSWGLTALVLSSYNEQFF
>TRBD1|TRBJ2-1|TRBV10-3|.
TGTGCCATCAGTGAGAGTGGACAGGGGTACAATGAGCAGTTCTTC
CAISESGQGYNEQFF
>.|TRBJ1-1|TRBV5-4|.
TGTGCCAGCAGCCTAGGCCGCGGGGACACTGAAGCTTTCTTT
CASSLGRGDTEAFF